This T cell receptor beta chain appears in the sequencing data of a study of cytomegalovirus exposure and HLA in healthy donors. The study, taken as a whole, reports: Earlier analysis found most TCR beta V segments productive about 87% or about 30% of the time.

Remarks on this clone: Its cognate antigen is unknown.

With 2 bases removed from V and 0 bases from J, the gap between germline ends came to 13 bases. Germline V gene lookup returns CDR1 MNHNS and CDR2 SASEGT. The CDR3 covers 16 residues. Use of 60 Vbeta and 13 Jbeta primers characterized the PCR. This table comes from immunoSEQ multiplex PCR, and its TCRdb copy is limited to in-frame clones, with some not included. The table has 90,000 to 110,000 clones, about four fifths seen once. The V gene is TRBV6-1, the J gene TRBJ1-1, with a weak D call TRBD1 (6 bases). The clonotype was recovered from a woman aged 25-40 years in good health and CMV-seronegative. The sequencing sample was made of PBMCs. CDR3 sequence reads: CASSEIGGAMNTEAFF. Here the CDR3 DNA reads TGTGCCAGCAGTGAAATAGGGGGTGCCATGAACACTGAAGCTTTCTTT.